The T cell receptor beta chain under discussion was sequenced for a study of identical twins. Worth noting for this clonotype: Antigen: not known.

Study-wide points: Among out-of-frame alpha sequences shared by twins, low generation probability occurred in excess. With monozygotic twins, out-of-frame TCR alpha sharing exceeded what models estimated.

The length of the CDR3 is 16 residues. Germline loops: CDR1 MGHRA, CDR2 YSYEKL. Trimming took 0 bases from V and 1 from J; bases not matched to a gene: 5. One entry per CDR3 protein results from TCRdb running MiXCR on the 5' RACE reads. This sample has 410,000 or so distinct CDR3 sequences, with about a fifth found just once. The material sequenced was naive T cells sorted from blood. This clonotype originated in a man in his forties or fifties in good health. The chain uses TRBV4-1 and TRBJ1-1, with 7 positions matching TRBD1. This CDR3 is CASSQDLRGPNTEAFF. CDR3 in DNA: TGCGCCAGCAGCCAAGATTTGAGGGGGCCGAACACTGAAGCTTTCTTT.